Below, 18 T cell receptor beta chains from the same sample are listed, as sequenced in a study of blood T cells in healthy people across ages. A J-beta primer mix and a sample-barcoded 5' primer were used in a second PCR of about 7 to 12 cycles. TCRdb recomputed calls from the 5' RACE reads with MiXCR, one row per CDR3 protein. The sample consists of about 680,000 distinct CDR3 sequences, around half of them appearing once. Material: blood. All receptors come from an older woman in good health.

In its sample, this clonotype was seen a few times. The rearrangement links TRBV20-1 to TRBJ2-7; 7 bases are a match to TRBD2. The germline CDR1 and CDR2 sequences are DFQATT and SNEGSKA (reference sequence). Trimming cost V 3 bases and J 2 bases; bases outside gene matches: 13. The CDR3 has 16 residues. The DNA of the CDR3 is TGCAGTGCTAGCACCCCTTCGCGGGAGATAGCCTACGAGCAGTACTTC. Its translation is CSASTPSREIAYEQYF.

This clonotype was picked up a small number of times. The chain recombines TRBV10-3 with TRBJ2-7, with D possibly matching TRBD2 (5 bases). CDR3 length: 14 residues. Trimming removed 0 bases from V and 3 bases from J, with 9 bases in between. Looked up from germline, CDR1 is ENHRY and CDR2 is SYGVKD. This CDR3 reads CAISESADHYEQYF. The CDR3 region has the DNA TGTGCCATCAGTGAGTCAGCGGATCACTACGAGCAGTACTTC.

The chain uses TRBV15 and TRBJ2-5; no firm D call. The DNA end is more similar to TRBJ2-7, so the J call may be wrong. Germline CDR1 and CDR2: LNHNV and YYDKDF (reference sequence). The CDR3 has 12 amino acids. CDR3 region: CATSRDVREQYF. DNA for the CDR3: TGTGCCACCAGCAGAGACGTCCGCGAGCAGTACTTC.

Concerning this clonotype itself: One end of the junction does not line up with germline, which may come from a read error. The chain joins TRBV12-5 to TRBJ1-2; possibly TRBD1 for D (5 bases). The CDR3 extends over 15 amino acids. Germline assignment: CDR1 LGHNT and CDR2 FRNRAP. CDR3 in amino acids: CATLARDGPNYGYTF. In nucleotides, the CDR3 is TGCGCTACACTCGCCCGGGACGGCCCTAACTATGGCTACACCTTC.

This clonotype was seen many times. This chain links TRBV29-1 with TRBJ2-1; D gene ambiguous. The length of the CDR3 is 12 residues. The germline V gene has CDR1 SQVTM and CDR2 ANQGSEA. Trimming stripped 3 bases from V and 3 bases from J, with 6 bases between. As DNA, the CDR3 is TGCAGCGTTGATGACAACTACAATGAGCAGTTCTTC. Translating gives CSVDDNYNEQFF.

This chain uses TRBV28 with TRBJ2-5; TRBD1 agrees at 9 bases. The CDR3 contains 13 residues. Unmatched junction bases numbered 3, after V lost 6 bases and J lost 4 bases. The germline V gene has CDR1 MDHEN and CDR2 SYDVKM. The CDR3 DNA follows: TGTGCCAGCAGACAACAGGGGGCAGAGACCCAGTACTTC. As protein: CASRQQGAETQYF.

This clonotype was observed a handful of times. The chain combines TRBV29-1 with TRBJ2-7, with D uncertain. There are 11 residues in the CDR3. Germline V gives CDR1 SQVTM, CDR2 ANQGSEA. V lost 6 bases and J 6 bases, leaving 12 bases between the germline ends. The CDR3 protein is CSVSSPGEQYF. CDR3 DNA sequence: TGCAGCGTATCCAGCCCGGGCGAGCAGTACTTC.

This clonotype has more than one count but fewer than ten. J is TRBJ2-1 and V is TRBV14; no firm D call. The CDR3 consists of 12 residues. Trimming took 1 base from V and 8 from J, leaving 6 bases between them. Germline CDR1 is SGHDN and CDR2 is FVKESK. The CDR3 DNA is TGTGCCAGCAGCCAAGTTTATCATGAGCAGTTCTTC. Protein: CASSQVYHEQFF.

V is TRBV12-3 or TRBV12-4 and J is TRBJ1-2, with 7 bases aligning to TRBD1. The J segment lost 7 bases and the V segment lost 3 bases, leaving 5 bases of the junction unmatched. This CDR3 has 13 amino acids. CDR3 DNA: TGTGCCAGCAGTTTCGTACAGGGGACTGGCTACACCTTC. Translating it yields CASSFVQGTGYTF.

The chain couples TRBV12-3 or TRBV12-4 to TRBJ2-7, with 8 positions matching TRBD1. J lost 6 bases, V lost 5 bases, and 9 bases had no gene match. The CDR3 loop spans 14 amino acids. The CDR3 DNA sequence: TGTGCCAGCAGTCGGACAGGGCGGTCGGGCGAGCAGTACTTC. Translating it yields CASSRTGRSGEQYF.

CDR3 loop: CATGDRATGELFF. The CDR3 nucleotides are TGTGCCACCGGGGACAGGGCCACCGGGGAGCTGTTTTTT. The chain carries TRBV10-3 and TRBJ2-2, with TRBD1 matching over 9 bases. The CDR3 contains 13 residues. The germline V gene encodes CDR1 ENHRY and CDR2 SYGVKD. The trim removed 10 bases at V and 4 bases at J, leaving 4 bases unmatched.

This clonotype occurred a few times. This rearrangement joins TRBV21-1 to TRBJ2-1; TRBD1 is the table's D call and was not checked against the DNA. TRBV21-1 is recorded as a pseudogene. This CDR3 has 17 residues. Here the CDR3 reads CASSRIMTGQWSDEQFF. CDR3 bases: TGTGCCAGCAGCCGAATCATGACAGGACAGTGGTCCGATGAGCAGTTCTTC.

V gene TRBV7-6 combines with J gene TRBJ2-7; 7 bases match TRBD2. The trim removed 2 bases at V and 0 bases at J, leaving 4 bases unmatched. This CDR3 has 15 amino acids. Germline loops: CDR1 SGHVS, CDR2 FNYEAQ. CDR3 coding DNA: TGTGCCAGCAGCTTATGGGGCGGGAGCTCCTACGAGCAGTACTTC. Its translation: CASSLWGGSSYEQYF.

The gene calls are TRBV5-1 and TRBJ1-2; tentative D call: TRBD1 (5 bases). The CDR3 extends over 14 amino acids. Trimming took off 4 bases at V and 2 bases at J, with 12 bases between the two ends. Looked up from germline, CDR1 is SGHRS and CDR2 is YFSETQ. CDR3 DNA: TGCGCCAGCAGCCCCGTGGGGGGAAACTATGGCTACACCTTC. This translates into CASSPVGGNYGYTF.

The CDR3 DNA follows: TGCAGCGTCGAACTCGGGGGGAAGTACAATGAGCAGTTCTTC. Residues: CSVELGGKYNEQFF. The chain couples TRBV29-1 to TRBJ2-1, with 7 bases matching TRBD2. This CDR3 has 14 amino acids. The germline CDR1 and CDR2 sequences are SQVTM and ANQGSEA. Germline trimming cut 6 bases from V and 4 bases from J; bases unmatched to any gene: 9.

The chain joins TRBV5-1 to TRBJ2-7; the match to TRBD2 covers 10 bases. CDR3 size: 14 residues. The germline CDR1 and CDR2 sequences are SGHRS and YFSETQ. The V and J ends lost 4 bases and 3 bases, in that order; junction bases with no gene match: 4. The DNA of the CDR3 is TGCGCCAGCAGCCCTAGCGGGAGCCTCTACGAGCAGTACTTC. Its protein is CASSPSGSLYEQYF.

The rearrangement links TRBV28 to TRBJ2-3, with 9 nucleotides matching TRBD2. Germline V gene lookup returns CDR1 MDHEN and CDR2 SYDVKM. The V gene end was trimmed by 3 bases and the J gene end by 0 bases; junction bases not matched to a gene: 13. CDR3 length equals 19 residues. The CDR3 nucleotides read TGTGCCAGCAGTTTCCCCCTGACTAGCGGTTACTCTAGCACAGATACGCAGTATTTT. It translates to CASSFPLTSGYSSTDTQYF.

The CDR3 DNA reads TGCGCCAGCAGCTCCCTAACAGGGGGGAACACTGAAGCTTTCTTT. Protein product: CASSSLTGGNTEAFF. The chain uses TRBV5-1 and TRBJ1-1, with 8 nucleotides matching TRBD1. Unmatched junction bases numbered 5, after V lost 3 bases and J lost 1 base. The CDR3 totals 15 residues. Germline assignment: CDR1 SGHRS and CDR2 YFSETQ.